This TCR beta chain is drawn from a study of siplizumab effects on memory and regulatory T cells. General study results and limits: In roughly 80-95% of proliferating CD4+ or CD8+ clones, a naive or memory phenotype could not be assigned. Naive T cells seemed more diverse than memory cells; they also seemed major alloresponse contributors.

Germline V CDR1 and CDR2: MNHEY, SVGAGI. This CDR3 spans 13 amino acids. V was pared by 2 bases and J by 8 bases, with 5 bases of the junction left unmatched. The assay was immunoSEQ multiplex PCR, and TCRdb's table has in-frame clones only and misses some. This sample has about 120,000 clones, with just under 95% found just once. Comments on this clone: The antigen is unknown.

Sequencing was done on a sample of non-Treg CD4+ T cells sorted from blood. The sequence came from a human donor in good health. The rearrangement links TRBV6-5 to TRBJ1-2; 7 bases fit TRBD1. CDR3 in amino acids: CASSYSRGGGYTF. The CDR3 coding sequence is TGTGCCAGCAGTTACAGCAGGGGGGGCGGCTACACCTTC.